What follows are 5 T cell receptor beta chains derived from one specimen sequenced in a study of patients and donors after allogeneic stem cell transplantation (dated by TCRdb to the early 2020s). The library was produced with RT-PCR. For sequencing, a NextSeq 550 was employed. TCRdb reworked the public reads: Q25 trimming with fastp, MiXCR clone assembly, productive beta chains retained. Every entry covers one CDR3 protein and lists the most common genes and DNA from its rows. The sample has 800,000 to 1,000,000 distinct CDR3 sequences on record, about a sixth of them singletons. The top ten clonotypes cover about 6% of the sample. The sequencing sample was made of blood, either unsorted or a sorted T cell fraction (not recorded which). Receptors were obtained from a human donor who was either an allogeneic HSCT recipient or a stem cell or donor lymphocyte infusion donor (not recorded which). It is not recorded whose cells these are; they may come from a transplant donor.

The rearrangement joins TRBV2 to TRBJ1-3; D is uncertain. The germline CDR1 and CDR2 sequences are SNHLY and FYNNEI. V was pared by 5 bases and J by 0 bases, with 11 bases between. The CDR3 loop spans 15 amino acids. CDR3 in DNA: TGTGCCAGCAGTAGGGCCACCCCCTCTGGAAACACCATATATTTT. It encodes CASSRATPSGNTIYF.

The chain joins TRBV10-3 to TRBJ2-5; D not certain. This CDR3 comprises 13 residues. V was clipped by 3 bases and J by 4 bases, with 9 bases between them. Germline loops: CDR1 ENHRY, CDR2 SYGVKD. The CDR3, as DNA: TGTGCCATCAGTGAATCAAGGGCAGAGACCCAGTACTTC. Amino acids: CAISESRAETQYF.

The V call is TRBV12-3 or TRBV12-4, the J call TRBJ2-4, with 11 bases identical to TRBD2. The CDR3 totals 18 residues. J lost 0 bases, V lost 6 bases, and 10 bases had no gene match. In nucleotides, the CDR3 is TGTGCCAGCAGCCAAGGGACTAGCGGAAGTTTAGCCAAAAACATTCAGTACTTC. Its translation is CASSQGTSGSLAKNIQYF.

This clonotype appeared a few times. J is TRBJ1-2 and V is TRBV27; the D gene is possibly TRBD1 (6 bases). The CDR3 covers 15 residues. CDR1 MNHEY and CDR2 SMNVEV come from the germline V gene (reference sequence). V lost 2 bases and J 2 bases, leaving 12 bases between the germline ends. The DNA for the CDR3 is TGTGCCAGCAGTTTAGCCCCGGGACACAACTATGGCTACACCTTC. Its protein product is CASSLAPGHNYGYTF.

This chain joins TRBV20-1 and TRBJ2-5, with D tentatively TRBD2 (6 bases). CDR3 size: 13 residues. Trimming removed 3 bases at V and 2 bases at J, with 10 bases between. Germline V CDR1 and CDR2: DFQATT, SNEGSKA (reference sequence). The CDR3 here is CSARGLRQETQYF. The CDR3 nucleotides read TGCAGTGCTAGGGGACTGAGACAAGAGACCCAGTACTTC.